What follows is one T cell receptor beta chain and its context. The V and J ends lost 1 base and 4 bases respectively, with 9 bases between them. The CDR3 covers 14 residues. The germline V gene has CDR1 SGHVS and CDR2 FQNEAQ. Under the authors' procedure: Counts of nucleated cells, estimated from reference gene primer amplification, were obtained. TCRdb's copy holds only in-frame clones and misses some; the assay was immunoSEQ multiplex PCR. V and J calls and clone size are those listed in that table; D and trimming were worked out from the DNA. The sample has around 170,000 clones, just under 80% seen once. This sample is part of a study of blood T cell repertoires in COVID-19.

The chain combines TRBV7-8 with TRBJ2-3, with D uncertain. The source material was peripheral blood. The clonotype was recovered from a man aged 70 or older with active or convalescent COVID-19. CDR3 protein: CASSLGLGADTQYF. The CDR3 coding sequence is TGTGCCAGCAGCTTAGGTCTCGGAGCAGATACGCAGTATTTT.